This record concerns one T cell receptor (beta chain) sequence. This entry belongs to a study of control samples from healthy donors and cancer patients. Generated by immunoSEQ multiplex PCR, the TCRdb table keeps only in-frame clones and is missing some. The sample yields about 94,000 clones, just over 90% seen once. V trimming: 3 bases; J trimming: 8 bases; junction bases outside the gene matches: 8. The germline CDR1 and CDR2 sequences are SGDLS and YYNGEE. The CDR3 loop spans 15 amino acids. The clonotype comes from a woman aged 18-35 years in good health. The V and J genes are TRBV9 and TRBJ1-6, with TRBD1 matching over 7 bases. The sample was blood. The CDR3: CASSATGTEYSPLHF. The DNA for the CDR3 is TGTGCCAGCAGCGCAACAGGGACAGAATATTCACCCCTCCACTTT.